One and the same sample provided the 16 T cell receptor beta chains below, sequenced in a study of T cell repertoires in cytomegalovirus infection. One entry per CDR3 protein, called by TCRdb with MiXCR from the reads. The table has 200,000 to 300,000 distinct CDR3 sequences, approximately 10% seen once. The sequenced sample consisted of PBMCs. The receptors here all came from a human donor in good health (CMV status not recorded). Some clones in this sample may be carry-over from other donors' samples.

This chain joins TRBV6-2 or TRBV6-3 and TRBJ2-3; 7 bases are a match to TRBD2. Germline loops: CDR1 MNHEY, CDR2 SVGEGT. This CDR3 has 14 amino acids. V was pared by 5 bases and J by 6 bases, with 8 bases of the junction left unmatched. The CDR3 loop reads CASSIGLVQDTQYF. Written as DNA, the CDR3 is TGTGCCAGCAGTATCGGACTAGTCCAGGATACGCAGTATTTT.

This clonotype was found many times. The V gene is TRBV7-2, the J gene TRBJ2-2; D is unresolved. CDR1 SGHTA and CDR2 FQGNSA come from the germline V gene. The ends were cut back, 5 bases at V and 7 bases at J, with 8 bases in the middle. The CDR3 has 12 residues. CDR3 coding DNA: TGTGCCAGCAGCCCCAGCATCGGGGAGCTGTTTTTT. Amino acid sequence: CASSPSIGELFF.

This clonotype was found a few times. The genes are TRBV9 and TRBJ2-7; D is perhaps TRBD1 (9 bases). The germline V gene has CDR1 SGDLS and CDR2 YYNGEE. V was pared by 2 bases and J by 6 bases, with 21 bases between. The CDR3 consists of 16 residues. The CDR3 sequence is CASSVGAGDRVVEQYF. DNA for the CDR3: TGTGCCAGCAGCGTCGGAGCGGGGGACAGGGTGGTCGAGCAGTACTTC.

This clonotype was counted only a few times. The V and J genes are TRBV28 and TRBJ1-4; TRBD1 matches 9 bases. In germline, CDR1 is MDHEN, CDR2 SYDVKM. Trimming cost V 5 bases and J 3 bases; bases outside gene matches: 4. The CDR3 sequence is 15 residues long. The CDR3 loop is CASSTGGAANEKLFF. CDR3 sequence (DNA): TGTGCCAGCAGTACAGGGGGCGCGGCTAATGAAAAACTGTTTTTT.

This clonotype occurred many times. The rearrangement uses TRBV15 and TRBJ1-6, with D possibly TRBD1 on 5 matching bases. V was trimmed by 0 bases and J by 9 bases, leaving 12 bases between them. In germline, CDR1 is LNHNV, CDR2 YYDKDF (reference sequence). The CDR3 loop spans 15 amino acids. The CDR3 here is CATSRDWGRSSPLHF. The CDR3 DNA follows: TGTGCCACCAGCAGAGATTGGGGGAGAAGTTCACCCCTCCACTTT.

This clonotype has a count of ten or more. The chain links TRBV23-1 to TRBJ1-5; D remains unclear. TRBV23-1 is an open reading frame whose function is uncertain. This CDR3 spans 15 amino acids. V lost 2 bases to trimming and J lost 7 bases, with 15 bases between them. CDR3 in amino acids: CASSQALFPLQPQHF. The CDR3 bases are TGCGCCAGCAGTCAAGCCCTCTTTCCGTTACAGCCCCAGCATTTT.

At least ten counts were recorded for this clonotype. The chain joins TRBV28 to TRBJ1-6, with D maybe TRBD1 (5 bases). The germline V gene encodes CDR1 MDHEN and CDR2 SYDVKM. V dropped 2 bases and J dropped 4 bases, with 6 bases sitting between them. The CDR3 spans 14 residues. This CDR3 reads CASSLDSYNSPLHF. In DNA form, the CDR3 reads TGTGCCAGCAGTTTAGACAGTTATAATTCACCCCTCCACTTT.

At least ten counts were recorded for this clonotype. The CDR3 DNA sequence: TGTGCCAGCAGCCCCAACCGAAACACCATATATTTT. This gives the protein CASSPNRNTIYF. The chain couples TRBV7-2 to TRBJ1-3; no clear D. The CDR3 runs 12 residues. Trimming removed 5 bases at V and 5 bases at J, with 7 bases between. CDR1 is SGHTA, CDR2 FQGNSA, per germline.

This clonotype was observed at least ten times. The CDR3 bases are TGTGCCAGCAGCTTAGCGGGGGGCAGGGTAGGCACAGATACGCAGTATTTT. It encodes CASSLAGGRVGTDTQYF. The gene calls are TRBV7-9 and TRBJ2-3; either TRBD1 or TRBD2 may supply D (6 bases each). Germline loops: CDR1 SEHNR, CDR2 FQNEAQ (reference sequence). V lost 0 bases to trimming and J lost 1 base, with 14 bases between them. The CDR3 is 17 residues long. Full variable domain (missing parts from reference TRBV7-9 and TRBJ2-3): DTGVSQNPRHKITKRGQNVTFRCDPISEHNRLYWYRQTLGQGPEFLTYFQNEAQLEKSRLLSDRFSAERPKGSFSTLEIQRTEQGDSAMYLCASSLAGGRVGTDTQYFGPGTRLTVL.

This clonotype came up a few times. CDR3 region: CASNEGGYSNQPQHF. In DNA form, the CDR3 reads TGTGCCAGCAACGAAGGGGGCTATAGCAATCAGCCCCAGCATTTT. The genes are TRBV28 and TRBJ1-5, with 7 bases identical to TRBD1. This CDR3 is built from 15 residues. V was pared by 7 bases and J by 0 bases, with 6 bases of the junction left unmatched. The V gene's germline CDR1 is MDHEN and CDR2 SYDVKM.

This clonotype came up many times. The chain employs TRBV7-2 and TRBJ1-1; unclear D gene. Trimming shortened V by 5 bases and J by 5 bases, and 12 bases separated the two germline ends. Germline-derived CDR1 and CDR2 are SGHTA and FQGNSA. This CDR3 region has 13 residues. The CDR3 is CASSTGSRTEAFF. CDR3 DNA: TGTGCCAGCAGCACCGGGTCGAGGACTGAAGCTTTCTTT.

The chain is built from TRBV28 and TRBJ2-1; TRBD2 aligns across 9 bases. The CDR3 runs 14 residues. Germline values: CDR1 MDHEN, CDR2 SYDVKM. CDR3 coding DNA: TGTGCGGGGGGGGCTAGCGGGGTTCTGAATGAGCAGTTCTTC. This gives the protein CAGGASGVLNEQFF.

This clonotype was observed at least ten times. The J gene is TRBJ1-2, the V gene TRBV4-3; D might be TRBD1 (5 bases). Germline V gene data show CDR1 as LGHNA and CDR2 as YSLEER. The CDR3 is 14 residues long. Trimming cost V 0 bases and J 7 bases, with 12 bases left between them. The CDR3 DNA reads TGCGCCAGCAGCCAAGATCTCCAGGGAGGTGGCTACACCTTC. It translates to CASSQDLQGGGYTF.

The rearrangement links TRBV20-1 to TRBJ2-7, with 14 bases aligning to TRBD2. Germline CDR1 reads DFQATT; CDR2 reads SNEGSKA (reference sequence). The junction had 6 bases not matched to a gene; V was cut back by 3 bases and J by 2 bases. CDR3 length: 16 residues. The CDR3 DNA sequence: TGCAGTGCTAGGGGACTAGCGGGAGATTCCGCCTACGAGCAGTACTTC. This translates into CSARGLAGDSAYEQYF.

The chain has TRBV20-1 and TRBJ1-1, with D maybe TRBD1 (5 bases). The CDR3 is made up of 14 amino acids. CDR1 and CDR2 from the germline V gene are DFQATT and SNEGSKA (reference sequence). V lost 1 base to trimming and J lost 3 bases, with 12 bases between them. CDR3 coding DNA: TGCAGTGCTAGAGTGAGCAGGGCGTACACTGAAGCTTTCTTT. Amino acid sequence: CSARVSRAYTEAFF.

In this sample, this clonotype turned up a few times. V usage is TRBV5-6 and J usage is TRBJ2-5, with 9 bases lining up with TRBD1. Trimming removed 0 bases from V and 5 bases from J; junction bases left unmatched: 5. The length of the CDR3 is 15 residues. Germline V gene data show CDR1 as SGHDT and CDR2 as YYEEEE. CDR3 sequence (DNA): TGTGCCAGCAGCTTGGACAGGGGGCGCGGGGAGACCCAGTACTTC. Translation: CASSLDRGRGETQYF.